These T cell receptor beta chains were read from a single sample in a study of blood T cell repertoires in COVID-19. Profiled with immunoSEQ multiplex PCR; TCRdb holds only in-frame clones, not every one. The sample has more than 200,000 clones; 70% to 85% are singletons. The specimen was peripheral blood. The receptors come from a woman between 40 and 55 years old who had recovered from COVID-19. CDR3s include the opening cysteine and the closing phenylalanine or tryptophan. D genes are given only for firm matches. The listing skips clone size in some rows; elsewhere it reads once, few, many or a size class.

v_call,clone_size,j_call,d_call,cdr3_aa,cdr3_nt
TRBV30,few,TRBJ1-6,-,CAWSPAQSSPLHF,TGTGCCTGGAGTCCAGCGCAAAGTTCACCCCTCCACTTT
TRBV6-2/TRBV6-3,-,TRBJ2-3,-,CASSYSGGTDTQYF,TGTGCCAGCAGTTACTCAGGGGGCACAGATACGCAGTATTTT
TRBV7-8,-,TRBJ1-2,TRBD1,CALGTGGLGSNYGYTF,TGTGCCCTGGGGACAGGGGGCTTGGGATCTAACTATGGCTACACCTTC
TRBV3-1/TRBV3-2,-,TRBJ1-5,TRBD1,CASSPVPRGQVQPQHF,TGTGCCAGCAGCCCCGTTCCGAGGGGGCAGGTACAGCCCCAGCATTTT
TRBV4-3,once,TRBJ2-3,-,CASSPGGNTDTQYF,TGCGCCAGCAGCCCAGGGGGGAACACAGATACGCAGTATTTT
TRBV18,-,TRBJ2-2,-,CASSPLQGPNTGELFF,TGTGCCAGCTCACCACTACAGGGACCGAACACCGGGGAGCTGTTTTTT
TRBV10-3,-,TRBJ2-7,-,CAISSTGYEQYF,TGTGCCATCAGCTCGACGGGATACGAGCAGTACTTC
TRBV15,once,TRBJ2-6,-,CATGTALSGANVLTF,TGTGCCACCGGAACAGCCCTCTCTGGGGCCAACGTCCTGACTTTC
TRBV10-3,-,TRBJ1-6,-,CAIRNRAQNSPLHF,TGTGCCATCAGGAACAGGGCCCAAAATTCACCCCTCCACTTT
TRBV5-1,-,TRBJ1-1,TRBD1,CASRGRTGHNTEAFF,TGCGCCAGCAGGGGCCGGACAGGGCATAACACTGAAGCTTTCTTT
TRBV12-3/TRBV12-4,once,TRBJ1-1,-,CASSLIEGTEAFF,TGTGCCAGCAGTTTGATCGAGGGCACTGAAGCTTTCTTT
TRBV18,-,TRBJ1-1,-,CASSPTQGPNTEAFF,TGTGCCAGCTCACCAACACAGGGACCGAACACTGAAGCTTTCTTT
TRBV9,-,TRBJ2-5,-,CASSVGDLTQETQYF,TGTGCCAGCAGCGTAGGGGACTTGACGCAAGAGACCCAGTACTTC
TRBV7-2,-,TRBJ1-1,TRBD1,CASSLGQGTEAFF,TGTGCCAGCAGCCTGGGACAGGGCACTGAAGCTTTCTTT
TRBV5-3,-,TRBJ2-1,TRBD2,CARSSPGSLAGDTTPYNEQFF,TGTGCCAGAAGCTCCCCGGGGTCCTTAGCGGGGGACACCACCCCTTACAATGAGCAGTTCTTC
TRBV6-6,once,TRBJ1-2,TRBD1,CASSTPGQGVDGYTF,TGTGCCAGCAGTACCCCGGGACAGGGAGTCGATGGCTACACCTTC
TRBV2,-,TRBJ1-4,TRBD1,CASSSSQGALTNEKLFF,TGTGCCAGCAGTTCCTCACAGGGGGCCCTAACTAATGAAAAACTGTTTTTT
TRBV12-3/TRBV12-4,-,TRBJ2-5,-,CASSLDLQETQYF,TGTGCCAGCAGTTTAGACCTACAAGAGACCCAGTACTTC
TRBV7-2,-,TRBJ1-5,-,CASSLRGINSHQPQHF,TGTGCCAGCAGCTTACGCGGGATTAATTCTCATCAGCCCCAGCATTTT
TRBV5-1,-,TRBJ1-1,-,CASSFLESGTEAFF,TGCGCCAGCAGCTTTCTGGAATCGGGCACTGAAGCTTTCTTT
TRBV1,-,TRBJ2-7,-,CTSSQDLRSRSHRYEQYF,TGCACCAGCAGCCAAGACCTCCGATCCCGTAGCCACCGCTACGAGCAGTACTTC
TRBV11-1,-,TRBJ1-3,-,CASSAFAVSGNTIYF,TGTGCCAGCAGCGCCTTTGCAGTCTCTGGAAACACCATATATTTT
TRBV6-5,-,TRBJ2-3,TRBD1,CASIYGTGGFDTQYF,TGTGCCAGCATTTATGGGACAGGGGGTTTTGATACGCAGTATTTT
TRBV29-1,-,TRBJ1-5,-,CSVAQGIDQPQHF,TGCAGCGTTGCGCAGGGCATCGATCAGCCCCAGCATTTT